Here is one TCR beta chain with its context. The authors sequenced patients whose flow cytometry had shown CD8+CD57+ cell expansion. These data originate in a study of CD8+CD57+ T cells in acquired aplastic anemia. Germline assignment: CDR1 SNHLY and CDR2 FYNNEI. This CDR3 is built from 14 residues. V shed 4 bases, J shed 12 bases, and the junction held 7 bases outside the gene matches. CDR3 and TCR beta VDJ profiling relied on genomic DNA as the template. Via MiXCR, TCRdb re-called the reads, giving one row per CDR3 protein. The data contain about 260,000 distinct CDR3 sequences, approximately 79% of them seen just once; the ten biggest clones take up about two fifths.

The gene calls are TRBV2 and TRBJ2-1; TRBD2 matches at 12 bases. The TCR sequence derives from a human donor with aplastic anemia. What was sequenced was sorted CD4+, CD8+, or CD8+CD57+ T cells (not recorded which) from PBMCs. The CDR3 spells CASSASGGANTQFF. CDR3 in DNA: TGTGCCAGCAGTGCTAGCGGGGGGGCGAATACGCAGTTCTTC. Variable domain in full (rest from reference TRBV2 and TRBJ2-1): EPEVTQTPSHQVTQMGQEVILRCVPISNHLYFYWYRQILGQKVEFLVSFYNNEISEKSEIFDDQFSVERPDGSNFTLKIRSTKLEDSAMYFCASSASGGANTQFFGPGTRLTVL.